A selection of T cell receptor beta chains follows, all from one sample in a study of blood T cell repertoires in COVID-19. TCRdb's copy holds only in-frame clones and misses some; the assay was immunoSEQ multiplex PCR. In the table there are approximately 220,000 clones, around 91% of which are singletons. Sequenced: PBMCs or T cells enriched from blood (not recorded which). Receptors originate from a woman under 30 in a cohort exposed to, infected with or recovered from COVID-19 (not recorded which). The CDR3 runs from the conserved cysteine through the conserved F or W. The D gene is left open where the match is weak. Clone size is given for some rows only: seen once, a few or many times, or a class if the clone is expanded.

CDR3aa: CASSPQGNSPLHF; CDR3nt: TGTGCCAGCAGCCCACAGGGTAATTCACCCCTCCACTTT; d_gene: .; v_gene: TRBV7-8; abundance: once; j_gene: TRBJ1-6
CDR3aa: CASSLWTTMNTEAFF; CDR3nt: TGTGCCAGTAGTCTGTGGACAACCATGAACACTGAAGCTTTCTTT; d_gene: .; v_gene: TRBV19; abundance: once; j_gene: TRBJ1-1
CDR3aa: CASSLEQGSNEQFF; CDR3nt: TGTGCCAGCAGCTTAGAGCAGGGGAGCAATGAGCAGTTCTTC; d_gene: .; v_gene: TRBV11-3; abundance: .; j_gene: TRBJ2-1
CDR3aa: CASSATGDFSEAFF; CDR3nt: TGTGCCAGTAGTGCGACAGGGGACTTCTCTGAAGCTTTCTTT; d_gene: TRBD1; v_gene: TRBV19; abundance: .; j_gene: TRBJ1-1
CDR3aa: CASSYPGGETQYF; CDR3nt: TGTGCCAGCAGTTACCCCGGCGGCGAGACCCAGTACTTC; d_gene: .; v_gene: TRBV6-5; abundance: .; j_gene: TRBJ2-5
CDR3aa: CASSYRGQNTGELFF; CDR3nt: TGCGCCAGCAGCTACAGGGGGCAGAACACCGGGGAGCTGTTTTTT; d_gene: TRBD1; v_gene: TRBV5-1; abundance: .; j_gene: TRBJ2-2
CDR3aa: CASSLEWTTNYGYTF; CDR3nt: TGTGCCAGCAGCCTCGAGTGGACTACTAACTATGGCTACACCTTC; d_gene: .; v_gene: TRBV7-2; abundance: few; j_gene: TRBJ1-2
CDR3aa: CASSQAGLADTDTQYF; CDR3nt: TGTGCCAGCAGCCAAGCCGGACTAGCGGACACAGATACGCAGTATTTT; d_gene: TRBD2; v_gene: TRBV3-1/TRBV3-2; abundance: .; j_gene: TRBJ2-3
CDR3aa: CASSVGDTANYGYTF; CDR3nt: TGTGCCAGCAGCGTAGGGGACACCGCTAACTATGGCTACACCTTC; d_gene: .; v_gene: TRBV9; abundance: .; j_gene: TRBJ1-2
CDR3aa: CAWSRPGSSNQPQHF; CDR3nt: TGTGCCTGGAGTCGACCGGGGTCCAGCAATCAGCCCCAGCATTTT; d_gene: .; v_gene: TRBV30; abundance: .; j_gene: TRBJ1-5
CDR3aa: CASSLAGQYNEQFF; CDR3nt: TGTGCCAGCAGCTTAGCAGGACAGTACAATGAGCAGTTCTTC; d_gene: .; v_gene: TRBV11-2; abundance: .; j_gene: TRBJ2-1
CDR3aa: CATSASQGPEAFF; CDR3nt: TGTGCCACCAGTGCCTCCCAGGGGCCTGAAGCTTTCTTT; d_gene: .; v_gene: TRBV24-1; abundance: .; j_gene: TRBJ1-1
CDR3aa: CASKETDRGHGYTF; CDR3nt: TGCGCCAGCAAAGAAACCGACAGGGGTCATGGCTACACCTTC; d_gene: TRBD1; v_gene: TRBV5-1; abundance: .; j_gene: TRBJ1-2
CDR3aa: CSALYGYTF; CDR3nt: TGCAGTGCTCTTTATGGCTACACCTTC; d_gene: .; v_gene: TRBV20-1; abundance: .; j_gene: TRBJ1-2
CDR3aa: CASSQGSGGALLEQYF; CDR3nt: TGTGCCAGCAGCCAAGGTAGCGGGGGGGCCCTGTTAGAGCAGTACTTC; d_gene: TRBD2; v_gene: TRBV3-1/TRBV3-2; abundance: .; j_gene: TRBJ2-7
CDR3aa: CASLPPGIGEAFF; CDR3nt: TGTGCCAGCCTCCCCCCGGGTATCGGGGAAGCTTTCTTT; d_gene: .; v_gene: TRBV28; abundance: once; j_gene: TRBJ1-1
CDR3aa: CASSQETTGFNQPQHF; CDR3nt: TGCGCCAGCAGCCAAGAAACGACAGGGTTCAATCAGCCCCAGCATTTT; d_gene: TRBD1; v_gene: TRBV4-1; abundance: .; j_gene: TRBJ1-5
CDR3aa: CASSLEGLSSYEQYF; CDR3nt: TGTGCCAGCAGCTTAGAGGGACTTAGCTCCTACGAGCAGTACTTC; d_gene: .; v_gene: TRBV7-9; abundance: .; j_gene: TRBJ2-7
CDR3aa: CASIAGPDEQFF; CDR3nt: TGTGCCAGCATAGCGGGGCCCGATGAGCAGTTCTTC; d_gene: TRBD2; v_gene: TRBV25-1; abundance: .; j_gene: TRBJ2-1
CDR3aa: CASTMTGVEAFF; CDR3nt: TGTGCCAGCACCATGACAGGCGTCGAAGCTTTCTTT; d_gene: .; v_gene: TRBV28; abundance: .; j_gene: TRBJ1-1
CDR3aa: CATSDSQGASYNEQFF; CDR3nt: TGTGCCACCAGTGATTCTCAGGGGGCCTCCTACAATGAGCAGTTCTTC; d_gene: TRBD1; v_gene: TRBV24-1; abundance: .; j_gene: TRBJ2-1
CDR3aa: CASSLSPRQADTQYF; CDR3nt: TGTGCCAGCAGCTTAAGCCCCCGGCAGGCAGATACGCAGTATTTT; d_gene: .; v_gene: TRBV7-6; abundance: few; j_gene: TRBJ2-3
CDR3aa: CSVVGGLAESTDTQYF; CDR3nt: TGCAGCGTCGTCGGCGGGCTAGCGGAAAGCACAGATACGCAGTATTTT; d_gene: TRBD2; v_gene: TRBV29-1; abundance: .; j_gene: TRBJ2-3
CDR3aa: CASSPGGGNTGELFF; CDR3nt: TGTGCCAGCTCGCCGGGGGGTGGGAACACCGGGGAGCTGTTTTTT; d_gene: TRBD2; v_gene: TRBV9; abundance: .; j_gene: TRBJ2-2
CDR3aa: CASSPEMNTEAFF; CDR3nt: TGTGCCAGCTCACCTGAGATGAACACTGAAGCTTTCTTT; d_gene: .; v_gene: TRBV18; abundance: .; j_gene: TRBJ1-1
CDR3aa: CASSLAGQGETNQPQHF; CDR3nt: TGTGCCAGCAGCTTAGCGGGCCAGGGGGAAACCAATCAGCCCCAGCATTTT; d_gene: TRBD1; v_gene: TRBV7-9; abundance: .; j_gene: TRBJ1-5
CDR3aa: CASSRPSGGIYEQYF; CDR3nt: TGTGCCAGCAGTCGGCCTAGCGGGGGGATATACGAGCAGTACTTC; d_gene: TRBD2; v_gene: TRBV28; abundance: .; j_gene: TRBJ2-7
CDR3aa: CASSSGQGNLGYTF; CDR3nt: TGTGCCAGCAGTTCGGGACAGGGGAATCTTGGCTACACCTTC; d_gene: TRBD1; v_gene: TRBV6-4; abundance: .; j_gene: TRBJ1-2
CDR3aa: CASSPRGPGNSPLHF; CDR3nt: TGTGCCAGCAGCCCTCGGGGTCCGGGTAATTCACCCCTCCACTTT; d_gene: .; v_gene: TRBV7-9; abundance: .; j_gene: TRBJ1-6
CDR3aa: CASRRDRIDEQFF; CDR3nt: TGTGCCAGCAGGAGGGACAGGATCGATGAGCAGTTCTTC; d_gene: TRBD1; v_gene: TRBV2; abundance: .; j_gene: TRBJ2-1
CDR3aa: CASSTGTSEAFF; CDR3nt: TGTGCCAGCAGCACAGGGACATCTGAAGCTTTCTTT; d_gene: .; v_gene: TRBV5-6; abundance: .; j_gene: TRBJ1-1
CDR3aa: CASLTSGAYNEQFF; CDR3nt: TGTGCCAGTTTAACTAGCGGGGCGTACAATGAGCAGTTCTTC; d_gene: TRBD2; v_gene: TRBV2; abundance: .; j_gene: TRBJ2-1
CDR3aa: CASSPTGAGYTF; CDR3nt: TGTGCCAGCAGTCCAACAGGGGCTGGCTACACCTTC; d_gene: TRBD1; v_gene: TRBV6-5; abundance: few; j_gene: TRBJ1-2
CDR3aa: CASSQYSNQPQHF; CDR3nt: TGTGCCAGCAGTCAGTATAGCAATCAGCCCCAGCATTTT; d_gene: .; v_gene: TRBV6-5; abundance: .; j_gene: TRBJ1-5
CDR3aa: CASSPDSYNQPQHF; CDR3nt: TGCGCCAGCAGCCCAGACAGTTACAATCAGCCCCAGCATTTT; d_gene: .; v_gene: TRBV4-1; abundance: .; j_gene: TRBJ1-5
CDR3aa: CASRTGTDLNTEAFF; CDR3nt: TGTGCCAGCAGGACCGGGACAGACCTGAACACTGAAGCTTTCTTT; d_gene: TRBD1; v_gene: TRBV6-5; abundance: .; j_gene: TRBJ1-1
CDR3aa: CASSPREAMNTEAFF; CDR3nt: TGTGCCAGCAGCCCACGGGAGGCTATGAACACTGAAGCTTTCTTT; d_gene: .; v_gene: TRBV21-1; abundance: .; j_gene: TRBJ1-1
CDR3aa: CASGRGGTEAFF; CDR3nt: TGTGCCAGCGGAAGGGGGGGTACTGAAGCTTTCTTT; d_gene: .; v_gene: TRBV2; abundance: .; j_gene: TRBJ1-1
CDR3aa: CASTPGGVTGNNEQFF; CDR3nt: TGTGCCAGCACGCCCGGGGGGGTAACCGGGAACAATGAGCAGTTCTTC; d_gene: TRBD2; v_gene: TRBV9; abundance: .; j_gene: TRBJ2-1
CDR3aa: CASSDEGNTIYF; CDR3nt: TGTGCCAGCAGTGATGAGGGAAACACCATATATTTT; d_gene: .; v_gene: TRBV2; abundance: .; j_gene: TRBJ1-3
CDR3aa: CASSLQGEQDEQYF; CDR3nt: TGTGCCAGCAGCTTACAGGGGGAGCAAGACGAGCAGTACTTC; d_gene: TRBD1; v_gene: TRBV11-2; abundance: .; j_gene: TRBJ2-7
CDR3aa: CASSLDPTAGNTIYF; CDR3nt: TGCGCCAGCAGCTTGGATCCGACAGCTGGAAACACCATATATTTT; d_gene: .; v_gene: TRBV5-1; abundance: once; j_gene: TRBJ1-3
CDR3aa: CASSSGKKAVGYTF; CDR3nt: TGTGCCAGCAGCTCAGGAAAGAAGGCTGTAGGCTACACCTTC; d_gene: .; v_gene: TRBV3-1/TRBV3-2; abundance: .; j_gene: TRBJ1-2
CDR3aa: CASSAGQGQPQHF; CDR3nt: TGTGCCAGCAGTGCGGGACAGGGACAGCCCCAGCATTTT; d_gene: TRBD1; v_gene: TRBV2; abundance: .; j_gene: TRBJ1-5
CDR3aa: CASSIIQGRNQPQHF; CDR3nt: TGTGCCAGTAGTATAATCCAGGGTCGCAATCAGCCCCAGCATTTT; d_gene: .; v_gene: TRBV19; abundance: .; j_gene: TRBJ1-5
CDR3aa: CASSQAGGFGNEQFF; CDR3nt: TGTGCCAGCAGCCAAGCTGGAGGGTTTGGAAATGAGCAGTTCTTC; d_gene: .; v_gene: TRBV3-1/TRBV3-2; abundance: once; j_gene: TRBJ2-1
CDR3aa: CASSPPAGGNYGYTF; CDR3nt: TGTGCCAGCAGCCCGCCAGCTGGCGGTAACTATGGCTACACCTTC; d_gene: .; v_gene: TRBV4-2; abundance: .; j_gene: TRBJ1-2
CDR3aa: CASKTGGSSYEQYF; CDR3nt: TGTGCCAGCAAGACAGGGGGCAGCTCCTACGAGCAGTACTTC; d_gene: TRBD1; v_gene: TRBV6-5; abundance: .; j_gene: TRBJ2-7